The rows below give T cell receptor beta chains drawn from one sample of a study of blood T cell repertoires in COVID-19. Profiled with immunoSEQ multiplex PCR; TCRdb holds only in-frame clones, not every one. There are 150,000 to 200,000 clones in the sample; roughly 90% occur only once, and less than 8% lies in the top ten. Sequenced input: PBMCs or T cells enriched from blood (not recorded which). These receptors were obtained from a woman aged 45-65 years who had recovered from COVID-19. Both conserved end residues are trimmed from each CDR3. The order of the fields is J gene, V gene, D gene, CDR3 protein. A D gene is named only where the DNA matches it firmly.

J gene: TRBJ1-2
V gene: TRBV19
D gene: -
CDR3 protein: ASSLPLRGYT

J gene: TRBJ2-2
V gene: TRBV5-4
D gene: -
CDR3 protein: ASSFTQNTGELF

J gene: TRBJ2-5
V gene: TRBV11-1
D gene: TRBD1
CDR3 protein: ASSLVGDRSETQY

J gene: TRBJ2-7
V gene: TRBV3-1/TRBV3-2
D gene: -
CDR3 protein: ASSQLLDSSGQY

J gene: TRBJ1-5
V gene: TRBV30
D gene: TRBD1
CDR3 protein: AWSQGVDQPQH

J gene: TRBJ2-7
V gene: TRBV19
D gene: -
CDR3 protein: ASSIIWRGDYEQY

J gene: TRBJ1-1
V gene: TRBV5-5
D gene: -
CDR3 protein: ASSWATGLDTEAF

J gene: TRBJ2-2
V gene: TRBV7-2
D gene: TRBD1
CDR3 protein: ASSLVPGQRIANTGELF

J gene: TRBJ1-2
V gene: TRBV6-5
D gene: -
CDR3 protein: ASSVQGKGGYT

J gene: TRBJ1-2
V gene: TRBV28
D gene: TRBD1
CDR3 protein: ASSFRDSRYGYT

J gene: TRBJ2-7
V gene: TRBV11-3
D gene: -
CDR3 protein: ASSLGGGGYYEQY

J gene: TRBJ2-3
V gene: TRBV24-1
D gene: -
CDR3 protein: ATSAPPRDTQY

J gene: TRBJ2-4
V gene: TRBV13
D gene: -
CDR3 protein: ASSLAENIQY

J gene: TRBJ1-2
V gene: TRBV4-3
D gene: -
CDR3 protein: ASSQFLQGKHGYT

J gene: TRBJ2-1
V gene: TRBV7-2
D gene: -
CDR3 protein: ASSWPPPYNEQF

J gene: TRBJ2-7
V gene: TRBV15
D gene: -
CDR3 protein: ATSGRGDEQY

J gene: TRBJ1-2
V gene: TRBV3-1/TRBV3-2
D gene: TRBD1
CDR3 protein: ASSPTGDGYT

J gene: TRBJ1-3
V gene: TRBV9
D gene: TRBD1
CDR3 protein: ASSIYDRGTGNTIY

J gene: TRBJ2-2
V gene: TRBV5-1
D gene: TRBD2
CDR3 protein: ASSFTGGGNTGELF

J gene: TRBJ2-3
V gene: TRBV19
D gene: -
CDR3 protein: ASSIGGTDTDTQY

J gene: TRBJ2-7
V gene: TRBV27
D gene: -
CDR3 protein: ASRGHSSYEQY

J gene: TRBJ1-5
V gene: TRBV19
D gene: TRBD1
CDR3 protein: ASSHGDRQNSNQPQH

J gene: TRBJ1-5
V gene: TRBV3-1/TRBV3-2
D gene: TRBD1
CDR3 protein: ASSQTGGRQPQH

J gene: TRBJ1-1
V gene: TRBV11-3
D gene: -
CDR3 protein: ASSLGGGKWTTEAF

J gene: TRBJ2-5
V gene: TRBV5-8
D gene: TRBD1
CDR3 protein: ASARSGTGNQETQY

J gene: TRBJ2-2
V gene: TRBV5-4
D gene: -
CDR3 protein: ASSPTAGGNTGELF

J gene: TRBJ2-7
V gene: TRBV15
D gene: TRBD1
CDR3 protein: ATSREGGSSYEQY

J gene: TRBJ2-5
V gene: TRBV6-1
D gene: TRBD1
CDR3 protein: ASSSGTGVVETQY

J gene: TRBJ1-5
V gene: TRBV29-1
D gene: TRBD1
CDR3 protein: SVGTGMNQPQH

J gene: TRBJ2-2
V gene: TRBV19
D gene: -
CDR3 protein: ASSIGTSNTGELF

J gene: TRBJ1-1
V gene: TRBV19
D gene: -
CDR3 protein: ASSISMNTEAF

J gene: TRBJ1-5
V gene: TRBV10-3
D gene: -
CDR3 protein: AISEGFGNQPQH

J gene: TRBJ2-5
V gene: TRBV3-1/TRBV3-2
D gene: -
CDR3 protein: ASSPFRGKGETQY